This T cell receptor (beta chain) came from a study of cytomegalovirus exposure and HLA in healthy donors. Use of 60 Vbeta and 13 Jbeta primers characterized the PCR. Profiled with immunoSEQ multiplex PCR; TCRdb holds only in-frame clones, not every one. The repertoire has some 45,000 clones, 45% to 65% of them found once; the top ten carry 9.5% to 13%. This CDR3 spans 15 amino acids. Germline values: CDR1 SGHDN, CDR2 FVKESK. J gave up 3 bases and V 6 bases, and 3 bases lay outside the gene matches. This TCR came from a human donor in good health. Sequenced sample: PBMCs. The chain has TRBV14 and TRBJ2-2; 11 bases are shared with TRBD1. The CDR3 spells CASSGQGAHTGELFF. The CDR3 bases are TGTGCCAGCAGTGGACAGGGGGCGCACACCGGGGAGCTGTTTTTT.